The 29 T cell receptor beta chains below all came from one sample that was sequenced in a study of shared clonotypes between healthy human individuals. Here immunoSEQ multiplex PCR was the method, and the copy in TCRdb shows in-frame clones only, minus some. The data show millions of clones, approximately 94% seen once. Naive CD8 cells lacked CD45RO, underwent positive selection for CCR7 and left out terminally differentiated effector memory CD45RA+ cells. Input material: naive CD8+ T cells sorted from blood. The receptors were sampled from a man younger than 35 in good health.

The genes are TRBV5-4 and TRBJ1-4; D gene uncertain. With 1 base removed from V and 5 bases from J, the gap between germline ends came to 15 bases. There are 16 residues in the CDR3. Germline loops: CDR1 SGHNT, CDR2 YYREEE (reference sequence). This chain's CDR3 is CASSLTEGTLNEKLFF. The CDR3 DNA reads TGTGCCAGCAGCTTGACGGAGGGCACCCTAAATGAAAAACTGTTTTTT.

This clone showed up just a few times. The chain couples TRBV7-6 to TRBJ2-7, with D tentatively TRBD1 (6 bases). With 3 bases removed from V and 0 bases from J, the gap between germline ends came to 12 bases. Germline CDR1 and CDR2: SGHVS and FNYEAQ. The CDR3 covers 15 residues. The chain's CDR3 is CASSLADSDSYEQYF. Here the CDR3 DNA reads TGTGCCAGCAGCTTGGCGGACAGCGACTCCTACGAGCAGTACTTC.

The chain has TRBV4-3 and TRBJ2-3; TRBD2 is a possible D gene (6 bases). CDR1 and CDR2 (germline): LGHNA, YSLEER. The CDR3 totals 15 residues. With 4 bases removed from V and 0 bases from J, the gap between germline ends came to 11 bases. The CDR3, as DNA: TGCGCCAGCAGCCCGGATGGGGGGAGCACAGATACGCAGTATTTT. The encoded protein is CASSPDGGSTDTQYF.

A single count supports this clone. V is TRBV7-2 and J is TRBJ2-5; maybe TRBD2 (6 bases). V lost 5 bases, J lost 4 bases, and 17 bases lay in between. The germline V gene encodes CDR1 SGHTA and CDR2 FQGNSA. This CDR3 region has 15 residues. The CDR3 coding sequence is TGTGCCAGCAGCCCAACTAGCCCATCGGGAGAGACCCAGTACTTC. Protein sequence: CASSPTSPSGETQYF.

The gene calls are TRBV28 and TRBJ2-3; D may correspond to TRBD1 or TRBD2 (5 bases each). Per the germline V gene, CDR1 is MDHEN and CDR2 is SYDVKM. V was shortened by 4 bases and J by 3 bases, with 14 bases between the two germline ends. This CDR3 comprises 15 residues. CDR3 in amino acids: CASSWGTDGTDTQYF. Written as DNA, the CDR3 is TGTGCCAGCAGTTGGGGGACCGACGGGACAGATACGCAGTATTTT.

This chain links TRBV5-6 with TRBJ1-1; D is perhaps TRBD1 (6 bases). There are 14 residues in the CDR3. From germline, CDR1 is SGHDT and CDR2 YYEEEE. V shed 4 bases and J shed 4 bases, with 14 bases lying between them. CDR3 region: CASSHSTGLTEAFF. The CDR3 coding sequence is TGTGCCAGCAGCCACTCAACAGGGCTCACTGAAGCTTTCTTT. Supplemented by reference TRBV5-6 and TRBJ1-1, the full variable domain reads DAGVTQSPTHLIKTRGQQVTLRCSPKSGHDTVSWYQQALGQGPQFIFQYYEEEERQRGNFPDRFSGHQFPNYSSELNVNALLLGDSALYLCASSHSTGLTEAFFGQGTRLTVV.

This rearrangement joins TRBV9 to TRBJ2-1; TRBD2 agrees at 14 bases. With V trimmed by 3 bases and J by 4 bases, 3 bases remained unmatched. The CDR3 extends over 16 amino acids. Germline V gene data show CDR1 as SGDLS and CDR2 as YYNGEE. The CDR3: CASSEGLAGVYNEQFF. In nucleotides, the CDR3 is TGTGCCAGCAGCGAGGGACTAGCGGGAGTTTACAATGAGCAGTTCTTC.

The rearrangement joins TRBV28 to TRBJ2-3, with TRBD1 matching 7 bases. The trim removed 8 bases at V and 3 bases at J, leaving 8 bases unmatched. In germline, CDR1 is MDHEN, CDR2 SYDVKM. The CDR3 extends over 14 amino acids. The CDR3 protein is CASGSQGSTDTQYF. The CDR3 bases are TGTGCCAGCGGATCACAGGGGTCGACAGATACGCAGTATTTT.

The chain employs TRBV5-5 and TRBJ2-7; D may match TRBD1 or TRBD2 (6 bases each). The germline V gene has CDR1 SGHKS and CDR2 YYEKEE (reference sequence). There are 15 residues in the CDR3. The V end lost 6 bases, the J end lost 1 base, and 17 bases lay between the germline ends. The CDR3 sequence is CASTPTGGSSYEQYF. The CDR3 nucleotides are TGTGCCAGCACCCCCACCGGGGGCTCGTCCTACGAGCAGTACTTC.

V and J are TRBV7-9 and TRBJ1-2; the D gene is possibly TRBD1 (6 bases). The germline V gene has CDR1 SEHNR and CDR2 FQNEAQ (reference sequence). The V end was cut by 5 bases, the J end by 0 bases, with 19 bases between. This CDR3 comprises 17 residues. The CDR3 DNA is TGTGCCAGCAGCGCGACGGGGGGCTGGGAAGCTAACTATGGCTACACCTTC. It encodes CASSATGGWEANYGYTF.

This rearrangement joins TRBV6-1 to TRBJ2-1; TRBD2 aligns across 12 bases. Per the germline V gene, CDR1 is MNHNS and CDR2 is SASEGT. The CDR3 contains 15 residues. V shed 4 bases and J 5 bases; nucleotides not matched to a gene: 3. For the CDR3, the DNA is TGTGCCAGCAGTGGGTGGACTAGCGGGGACAATGAGCAGTTCTTC. Encoded protein: CASSGWTSGDNEQFF.

J is TRBJ1-2 and V is TRBV13; D uncertain. The CDR3 contains 13 residues. Germline lookup yields CDR1 PRHDT and CDR2 FYEKMQ (reference sequence). The germline V and J ends were trimmed by 4 bases and 4 bases, with 10 bases remaining between them. In DNA, the CDR3 is TGTGCCAGCAGCTCTTCGGAATTCTATGGCTACACCTTC. Its protein product is CASSSSEFYGYTF.

This clone has a single count. V and J are TRBV2 and TRBJ2-7; D not certain. This CDR3 is 17 amino acids long. CDR1 and CDR2 (germline): SNHLY, FYNNEI. The V gene lost 1 base and the J gene lost 2 bases, with 18 bases spanning the gap. The CDR3 bases are TGTGCCAGCAGTGAAGAGGGAAACCTATACCTCGCCTACGAGCAGTACTTC. Translated, it gives CASSEEGNLYLAYEQYF.

The chain links TRBV7-9 to TRBJ2-3; 10 positions match TRBD2. V lost 8 bases to trimming and J lost 6 bases; unmatched junction nucleotides: 5. The CDR3 covers 13 residues. Germline loops: CDR1 SEHNR, CDR2 FQNEAQ (reference sequence). The CDR3 DNA is TGTGCCAGCCTAGCGGGAGCGGGGGATACGCAGTATTTT. It codes for CASLAGAGDTQYF.

The chain combines TRBV7-2 with TRBJ2-5; D possibly corresponds to TRBD1 (6 bases). In germline, CDR1 is SGHTA, CDR2 FQGNSA. Trimming took 2 bases from V and 1 from J, leaving 17 bases between them. The CDR3 sequence is 17 residues long. The CDR3 DNA sequence: TGTGCCAGCAGCTTAAACCTGGGACATATAGCCCAAGAGACCCAGTACTTC. Amino acid sequence: CASSLNLGHIAQETQYF.

Regarding this clone: Different DNA sequences within this sample yield the same CDR3. The chain is built from TRBV27 and TRBJ2-1, with D unclear. CDR1 MNHEY and CDR2 SMNVEV come from the germline V gene (reference sequence). The length of the CDR3 is 16 residues. V was cut by 0 bases and J by 0 bases, with 9 bases left in between. DNA of the CDR3: TGTGCCAGCAGTTTATCGCGGACCAGCTCCTACAATGAGCAGTTCTTC. It encodes CASSLSRTSSYNEQFF.

The chain is built from TRBV4-3 and TRBJ1-6; D perhaps matches TRBD1 (5 bases). This CDR3 has 16 residues. The V gene's germline CDR1 is LGHNA and CDR2 YSLEER. V lost 4 bases, J lost 7 bases, and 17 bases lay in between. The DNA of the CDR3 is TGCGCCAGCAGCCGACTCAGCGGGCCAGGGAATTCACCCCTCCACTTT. Translating gives CASSRLSGPGNSPLHF.

The chain combines TRBV4-1 with TRBJ2-7; D could derive from TRBD1 or TRBD2 (5 bases each). With 1 base removed from V and 1 base from J, the gap between germline ends came to 11 bases. CDR1 and CDR2 from the germline V gene are MGHRA and YSYEKL. This CDR3 spans 15 amino acids. CDR3 sequence reads: CASSQVRGESYEQYF. The CDR3 DNA is TGCGCCAGCAGCCAAGTTAGGGGAGAGTCCTACGAGCAGTACTTC.

The chain links TRBV12-5 to TRBJ2-1; 9 bases fit TRBD1. This CDR3 spans 14 amino acids. From germline, CDR1 is LGHNT and CDR2 FRNRAP. J was trimmed by 7 bases and V by 4 bases; bases with no gene match: 5. CDR3 sequence: CASGSGQGVNEQFF. The DNA for the CDR3 is TGTGCTAGTGGTTCGGGACAGGGAGTAAATGAGCAGTTCTTC.

The V and J genes are TRBV30 and TRBJ1-6; D is perhaps TRBD1 (5 bases). Germline CDR1 reads GTSNPN; CDR2 reads SVGIG (reference sequence). This CDR3 comprises 18 residues. V was trimmed by 1 base and J by 4 bases, leaving 20 bases between them. CDR3 sequence (DNA): TGTGCCTGGAGTGGGAGTAATTGGGGGAAGGGGTATAATTCACCCCTCCACTTT. Encoded protein: CAWSGSNWGKGYNSPLHF.

The chain combines TRBV27 with TRBJ2-5, with TRBD2 matching 14 bases. This CDR3 has 16 residues. Germline V gene sequence: CDR1 MNHEY, CDR2 SMNVEV (reference sequence). Losses at the gene ends were 9 bases for V and 2 bases for J; bases not matched to a gene: 8. The CDR3 DNA reads as TGTGCCAGGACTAGCGGGGGGGCTGCGGGGCAAGAGACCCAGTACTTC. It specifies CARTSGGAAGQETQYF.

V usage is TRBV29-1 and J usage is TRBJ1-2; possible D gene TRBD1, 5 bases. The V end lost 0 bases, the J end lost 5 bases, and 10 bases lay between the germline ends. Germline CDR1 SQVTM, CDR2 ANQGSEA. There are 13 residues in the CDR3. CDR3 nucleotide sequence: TGCAGCGTTGAAGATGGGGGGGAATATGGCTACACCTTC. It specifies CSVEDGGEYGYTF. The whole variable domain, remainder taken from reference TRBV29-1 and TRBJ1-2, is SAVISQKPSRDICQRGTSLTIQCQVDSQVTMMFWYRQQPGQSLTLIATANQGSEATYESGFVIDKFPISRPNLTFSTLTVSNMSPEDSSIYLCSVEDGGEYGYTFGSGTRLTVV.

This chain links TRBV19 with TRBJ1-6; D gene ambiguous. CDR3 length equals 15 residues. Germline loops: CDR1 LNHDA, CDR2 SQIVND (reference sequence). V was cut by 6 bases and J by 8 bases, with 17 bases left in between. Written as DNA, the CDR3 is TGTGCCAGTAGCGGAGACGGCTCCGATTATTCACCCCTCCACTTT. This codes for CASSGDGSDYSPLHF.

The chain has TRBV13 and TRBJ2-7; 15 bases fit TRBD2. CDR1 PRHDT and CDR2 FYEKMQ come from the germline V gene (reference sequence). The CDR3 covers 16 residues. Trimming cost V 3 bases and J 4 bases; bases outside gene matches: 4. CDR3 sequence: CASSFGLAGGLYEQYF. The CDR3 DNA reads TGTGCCAGCAGCTTTGGACTAGCGGGAGGGCTATACGAGCAGTACTTC.

With respect to this clone: The junction differs from germline at one of its ends, possibly a read error. V and J are TRBV4-3 and TRBJ1-2; D is possibly TRBD1 (5 bases). The CDR3 runs 14 residues. Germline V gene data show CDR1 as LGHNA and CDR2 as YSLEER. CDR3 amino acids: CASSQVSGHRDSVF. The CDR3 DNA reads TGCGCCAGCAGCCAAGTCTCTGGACACCGGGACTCAGTCTTC.

This rearrangement joins TRBV4-3 to TRBJ2-7; D is possibly TRBD1 (6 bases). With 5 bases removed from V and 3 bases from J, the gap between germline ends came to 11 bases. CDR1 and CDR2 from the germline V gene are LGHNA and YSLEER. CDR3 size: 13 residues. The DNA of the CDR3 is TGCGCCAGCAGCTCCGGACAGTACTACGAGCAGTACTTC. It encodes CASSSGQYYEQYF.

V is TRBV11-2 and J is TRBJ2-7, with D perhaps TRBD2 (6 bases). This CDR3 spans 16 amino acids. The germline gives CDR1 SGHAT, CDR2 FQNNGV. Trimming removed 5 bases at V and 3 bases at J, with 20 bases between. This chain's CDR3 is CASSLGETGLHYEQYF. The DNA of the CDR3 is TGTGCCAGCAGCCTAGGAGAGACGGGACTCCACTACGAGCAGTACTTC.

The V call is TRBV30, the J call TRBJ2-7, with TRBD1 matching over 7 bases. Germline V CDR1 and CDR2: GTSNPN, SVGIG (reference sequence). The CDR3 spans 12 residues. Losses at the gene ends were 0 bases for V and 5 bases for J; bases not matched to a gene: 1. CDR3 in DNA: TGTGCCTGGAGTGTAAGGGGGCACGAGCAGTACTTC. Its translation is CAWSVRGHEQYF.

CDR3 bases: TGTGCCAGCAGTTCCCTAGTCGCGGGGGGACTCACAGATACGCAGTATTTT. Translated: CASSSLVAGGLTDTQYF. The V call is TRBV28, the J call TRBJ2-3; 8 bases are a match to TRBD2. The CDR3 contains 17 residues. The junction had 11 bases not matched to a gene; V was cut back by 4 bases and J by 2 bases. In germline, CDR1 is MDHEN, CDR2 SYDVKM.